Following are 32 T cell receptor beta chains from one sample sequenced in a study of blood T cell repertoires in COVID-19. Measured with immunoSEQ multiplex PCR; TCRdb has only the in-frame clones, and not every one. Here the sample spans around 250,000 clones, less than 90% being singletons. Sequencing was performed on peripheral blood. The receptors were gathered from a middle-aged woman who had recovered from COVID-19.

This sequence joins TRBV7-7 and TRBJ2-5, with 8 positions matching TRBD1. This CDR3 region has 13 residues. With 5 bases clipped from V and 3 bases from J, the junction kept 2 bases outside the gene matches. CDR1 and CDR2 from the germline V gene are SSHAT and FNYEAQ (reference sequence). The CDR3 nucleotides read TGTGCCAGCAGCCAGGACAGGGAAGAGACCCAGTACTTC. Translated: CASSQDREETQYF.

Here the CDR3 reads CASSPSLPGQGNYGYTF. CDR3 sequence (DNA): TGTGCCAGCAGCCCATCTTTACCGGGACAGGGGAACTATGGCTACACCTTC. V is TRBV3-1 (or the pseudogene TRBV3-2) and J is TRBJ1-2, with 10 bases lining up with TRBD1. CDR1 and CDR2 (germline): LGHDT, YNNKEL (reference sequence). Trimming took 4 bases from V and 2 from J; bases not matched to a gene: 10. The CDR3 loop spans 17 amino acids.

The chain uses TRBV10-3 and TRBJ1-6; tentatively, D is TRBD1 (5 bases). The V and J ends lost 6 bases and 7 bases respectively, with 10 bases between them. The CDR3 runs to 13 residues. Germline CDR1 is ENHRY and CDR2 is SYGVKD. CDR3 amino acids: CAIRGDLNSPLHF. The CDR3 nucleotides read TGTGCCATCAGGGGGGACTTGAATTCACCCCTCCACTTT.

The chain links TRBV4-2 to TRBJ2-3; D not certain. This CDR3 region has 11 residues. V lost 1 base, J lost 6 bases, and 2 bases lay in between. Germline V gene sequence: CDR1 LGHNA, CDR2 YNFKEQ. This CDR3 is CASSQADTQYF. CDR3 nucleotides: TGTGCCAGCAGCCAAGCTGATACGCAGTATTTT.

V usage is TRBV2 and J usage is TRBJ1-1, with D maybe TRBD1 (5 bases). Germline V lookup: CDR1 SNHLY, CDR2 FYNNEI. Trimming pared 7 bases from V and 0 bases from J, leaving 12 bases between. The CDR3 has 14 residues. The DNA of the CDR3 is TGTGCCAGCACCCTGCGGGGCTTGAACACTGAAGCTTTCTTT. The encoded protein is CASTLRGLNTEAFF.

The chain combines TRBV7-2 with TRBJ2-7, with 9 bases fitting TRBD2. CDR1 and CDR2 (germline): SGHTA, FQGNSA. The CDR3 is 14 residues long. V was pared by 1 base and J by 4 bases, with 2 bases of the junction left unmatched. The CDR3: CASSLGGGAYEQYF. For the CDR3, the DNA is TGTGCCAGCAGCTTAGGCGGGGGGGCGTACGAGCAGTACTTC.

The DNA of the CDR3 is TGCGCCAGCAGCCAAGGACAGCCGGACGGAAACACCATATATTTT. Translating gives CASSQGQPDGNTIYF. V is TRBV4-1 and J is TRBJ1-3; D is possibly TRBD1 (5 bases). The V gene lost 1 base and the J gene lost 4 bases, with 11 bases spanning the gap. Germline-derived CDR1 and CDR2 are MGHRA and YSYEKL. The CDR3 length is 15 residues.

This clone was seen a single time. The chain couples TRBV30 to TRBJ2-5; no firm D call. There are 13 residues in the CDR3. Per the germline V gene, CDR1 is GTSNPN and CDR2 is SVGIG (reference sequence). V lost 0 bases to trimming and J lost 1 base, with 6 bases between them. The CDR3: CAWSVSLQETQYF. CDR3 in DNA: TGTGCCTGGAGTGTTAGCCTCCAAGAGACCCAGTACTTC.

The gene calls are TRBV6-5 and TRBJ1-1; 8 bases line up with TRBD1. J was trimmed by 7 bases and V by 6 bases; bases with no gene match: 7. The germline gives CDR1 MNHEY, CDR2 SVGAGI. The CDR3 length is 13 residues. The DNA of the CDR3 is TGTGCCAGCAGGCAGGGGGCGATTGGTGAAGCTTTCTTT. It codes for CASRQGAIGEAFF.

The genes are TRBV5-4 and TRBJ2-3; 13 bases map to TRBD2. V gave up 2 bases and J gave up 2 bases; unmatched junction bases: 2. This CDR3 contains 16 residues. Germline V lookup: CDR1 SGHNT, CDR2 YYREEE (reference sequence). The CDR3 DNA is TGTGCCAGCAGCTTACTAGCGGGGGGGTCCACAGATACGCAGTATTTT. This gives the protein CASSLLAGGSTDTQYF.

CDR3 amino acids: CASSLVEGPEAFF. CDR3 bases: TGTGCCAGCAGTTTAGTGGAGGGTCCTGAAGCTTTCTTT. The genes are TRBV12-3 or TRBV12-4 and TRBJ1-1; D ambiguous. This CDR3 comprises 13 residues. The V and J ends lost 1 base and 6 bases respectively, with 9 bases between them.

The rearrangement uses TRBV9 and TRBJ1-4; D is perhaps TRBD1 (5 bases). Germline loops: CDR1 SGDLS, CDR2 YYNGEE. V shed 0 bases and J shed 7 bases, with 10 bases lying between them. There are 14 residues in the CDR3. In DNA, the CDR3 is TGTGCCAGCAGCGTAGCCCAGGGCGGTGAAAAACTGTTTTTT. This gives the protein CASSVAQGGEKLFF.

The genes are TRBV19 and TRBJ1-1, with D maybe TRBD1 (6 bases). CDR1 and CDR2 (germline): LNHDA, SQIVND (reference sequence). V lost 3 bases and J 1 base, leaving 9 bases between the germline ends. The CDR3 sequence is 14 residues long. Here the CDR3 reads CASSIQGQNTEAFF. The CDR3 coding sequence is TGTGCCAGTAGTATTCAGGGACAGAACACTGAAGCTTTCTTT.

This clone is a singleton in its sample. The rearrangement joins TRBV5-1 to TRBJ1-1; no definite D call. Trimming removed 0 bases at V and 1 base at J, with 7 bases between. The CDR3 consists of 14 residues. Germline loops: CDR1 SGHRS, CDR2 YFSETQ. The CDR3 here is CASSLAPGNTEAFF. As DNA, the CDR3 is TGCGCCAGCAGCTTGGCCCCAGGGAACACTGAAGCTTTCTTT. The full variable domain, completed using reference TRBV5-1 and TRBJ1-1, is KAGVTQTPRYLIKTRGQQVTLSCSPISGHRSVSWYQQTPGQGLQFLFEYFSETQRNKGNFPGRFSGRQFSNSRSEMNVSTLELGDSALYLCASSLAPGNTEAFFGQGTRLTVV.

V is TRBV6-6 and J is TRBJ1-4; no clear D. This CDR3 is built from 15 residues. Per germline, CDR1 MNHNY and CDR2 SVGAGI (reference sequence). Trimming pared 2 bases from V and 4 bases from J, leaving 11 bases between. CDR3: CASSYPGSHNEKLFF. The CDR3 DNA sequence: TGTGCCAGCAGTTACCCGGGGTCACATAATGAAAAACTGTTTTTT.

The CDR3 sequence is CASSGGQASNQPQHF. As DNA, the CDR3 is TGTGCCAGCAGTGGGGGACAGGCGTCAAATCAGCCCCAGCATTTT. The chain has TRBV2 and TRBJ1-5; 8 positions agree with TRBD1. This CDR3 has 15 residues. Germline trimming cut 4 bases from V and 4 bases from J; bases unmatched to any gene: 6. The germline V gene encodes CDR1 SNHLY and CDR2 FYNNEI.

The V gene is TRBV7-2, the J gene TRBJ1-1, with D possibly being TRBD1 (5 bases). V was shortened by 0 bases and J by 1 base, with 9 bases between the two germline ends. The CDR3 is made up of 15 amino acids. CDR1 is SGHTA and CDR2 is FQGNSA in the germline V gene. CDR3 region: CASSLAWGRNTEAFF. The CDR3 DNA is TGTGCCAGCAGCTTAGCATGGGGCAGGAACACTGAAGCTTTCTTT.

The V call is TRBV18, the J call TRBJ1-1; D gene ambiguous. Germline CDR1 reads KGHSH; CDR2 reads LQKENI. The CDR3 is 14 residues long. The V and J ends lost 3 bases and 1 base respectively, with 9 bases between them. CDR3 in amino acids: CASSPAGRNTEAFF. CDR3 coding DNA: TGTGCCAGCTCACCCGCCGGGAGGAACACTGAAGCTTTCTTT.

This chain links TRBV18 with TRBJ2-1, with 10 positions matching TRBD1. This CDR3 comprises 14 residues. The trim removed 3 bases at V and 7 bases at J, leaving 3 bases unmatched. Germline values: CDR1 KGHSH, CDR2 LQKENI. CDR3 sequence reads: CASSPGQGWNEQFF. As DNA, the CDR3 is TGTGCCAGCTCACCGGGACAGGGGTGGAATGAGCAGTTCTTC.

This clone occurred a few times. The chain uses TRBV7-9 and TRBJ2-5; 9 bases agree with TRBD1. The CDR3 length is 14 residues. Looked up from germline, CDR1 is SEHNR and CDR2 is FQNEAQ (reference sequence). The V and J ends lost 5 bases and 5 bases, in that order; junction bases with no gene match: 6. The CDR3 loop reads CASSPGQGTETQYF. The DNA for the CDR3 is TGTGCCAGCAGCCCGGGACAGGGAACGGAGACCCAGTACTTC.

V gene TRBV11-2 combines with J gene TRBJ1-6, with D perhaps matching TRBD1 (5 bases). The CDR3 spans 16 residues. CDR1 and CDR2 from the germline V gene are SGHAT and FQNNGV. Trimming stripped 3 bases from V and 5 bases from J, with 14 bases between. CDR3 loop: CASSFGAWANNSPLHF. Here the CDR3 DNA reads TGTGCCAGCAGCTTTGGGGCCTGGGCGAATAATTCACCCCTCCACTTT.

The CDR3 loop is CASSARDRADTEAFF. The CDR3, as DNA: TGTGCCAGCAGCGCACGGGACAGGGCGGACACTGAAGCTTTCTTT. The chain couples TRBV7-9 to TRBJ1-1; 9 bases are shared with TRBD1. The CDR3 spans 15 residues. The V segment lost 5 bases and the J segment 3 bases; nucleotides outside the gene matches: 7. Germline V gives CDR1 SEHNR, CDR2 FQNEAQ (reference sequence).

This chain uses TRBV28 with TRBJ2-1; TRBD2 aligns across 8 bases. J gave up 7 bases and V 5 bases, and 7 bases lay outside the gene matches. CDR1 is MDHEN, CDR2 SYDVKM, per germline. The CDR3 runs to 14 residues. CDR3: CASSIPGTRNEQFF. The CDR3 DNA follows: TGTGCCAGCAGTATCCCGGGGACTAGAAATGAGCAGTTCTTC.

The chain links TRBV11-3 to TRBJ1-4; D call uncertain. This CDR3 is 13 amino acids long. Germline CDR1 SGHNT, CDR2 YENEEA. V lost 5 bases and J lost 8, with 12 bases in between. The CDR3 spells CASSPPFEEKLFF. The CDR3 DNA follows: TGTGCCAGCAGCCCGCCTTTCGAGGAAAAACTGTTTTTT.

CDR3 sequence reads: CASSLRGRWEQYF. The CDR3 region has the DNA TGTGCCAGCAGCTTGAGGGGGCGCTGGGAGCAGTACTTC. This rearrangement joins TRBV5-4 to TRBJ2-7; 7 nucleotides align to TRBD1. CDR1 and CDR2 from the germline V gene are SGHNT and YYREEE (reference sequence). Unmatched junction bases numbered 5, after V lost 1 base and J lost 7 bases. CDR3 length: 13 amino acids.

In the case of this clone: The sample has other DNA sequences that encode this CDR3 too. V is TRBV28 and J is TRBJ2-3; 11 bases map to TRBD2. V lost 5 bases, J lost 1 base, and 2 bases stayed unmatched. This CDR3 region has 15 residues. The germline V gene encodes CDR1 MDHEN and CDR2 SYDVKM. CDR3 region: CASSLTSGGTDTQYF. The CDR3 nucleotides are TGTGCCAGCAGTCTGACTAGCGGGGGCACAGATACGCAGTATTTT.

The chain combines TRBV3-1 (or the pseudogene TRBV3-2) with TRBJ1-1, with D maybe TRBD1 (5 bases). The germline gives CDR1 LGHDT, CDR2 YNNKEL (reference sequence). The CDR3 loop spans 14 amino acids. V was cut by 2 bases and J by 6 bases, with 13 bases left in between. The CDR3 coding sequence is TGTGCCAGCAGCCAACCCGGTCGGGGGTCTGAAGCTTTCTTT. It yields the protein CASSQPGRGSEAFF.

The chain uses TRBV9 and TRBJ2-1; tentative D call: TRBD2 (5 bases). Trimming pared 4 bases from V and 0 bases from J, leaving 14 bases between. The CDR3 loop spans 16 amino acids. Per the germline V gene, CDR1 is SGDLS and CDR2 is YYNGEE. Here the CDR3 reads CASSPRSGSSYNEQFF. CDR3 coding DNA: TGTGCCAGCAGCCCCCGGTCGGGGAGCTCCTACAATGAGCAGTTCTTC.

The rearrangement links TRBV6-5 to TRBJ2-7; D perhaps matches TRBD1 (5 bases). Trimming left V 6 bases short and J 3 bases short, with 12 bases between. The germline CDR1 and CDR2 sequences are MNHEY and SVGAGI. The CDR3 loop spans 13 amino acids. CDR3 sequence: CASSPDTYYEQYF. In DNA form, the CDR3 reads TGTGCCAGCAGCCCGGACACATACTACGAGCAGTACTTC.

The CDR3: CASGGATNTGELFF. As DNA, the CDR3 is TGTGCCAGCGGGGGGGCAACGAACACCGGGGAGCTGTTTTTT. The chain has TRBV9 and TRBJ2-2; D is perhaps TRBD2 (7 bases). The CDR3 runs to 14 residues. Germline V CDR1 and CDR2: SGDLS, YYNGEE. Trimming pared 7 bases from V and 0 bases from J, leaving 10 bases between.

In its sample, this clone was seen once. V is TRBV5-1 and J is TRBJ2-1; D is perhaps TRBD1 (5 bases). In germline, CDR1 is SGHRS, CDR2 YFSETQ. The CDR3 covers 14 residues. Trimming removed 3 bases from V and 6 bases from J, with 13 bases in between. Here the CDR3 DNA reads TGCGCCAGCAGCTCTGGACAAGATCCCAATGAGCAGTTCTTC. Amino acid sequence: CASSSGQDPNEQFF.

The J gene is TRBJ1-5, the V gene TRBV2, with D possibly TRBD1 on 6 matching bases. V shed 7 bases and J shed 3 bases, with 10 bases lying between them. The CDR3 has 13 residues. Germline V gene data show CDR1 as SNHLY and CDR2 as FYNNEI. CDR3 coding DNA: TGTGCCAGCATCGGGGGGCTCAATCAGCCCCAGCATTTT. Translated: CASIGGLNQPQHF. Filled out from reference TRBV2 and TRBJ1-5, the complete variable domain reads EPEVTQTPSHQVTQMGQEVILRCVPISNHLYFYWYRQILGQKVEFLVSFYNNEISEKSEIFDDQFSVERPDGSNFTLKIRSTKLEDSAMYFCASIGGLNQPQHFGDGTRLSIL.